Below, 12 T cell receptor beta chains from the same sample are listed, as sequenced in a study of blood T cell repertoires in COVID-19. Assay: immunoSEQ multiplex PCR; the TCRdb copy retains only in-frame clones and omits some. The sample includes just under 90,000 clones, less than 80% of them seen just once. Sequences were obtained from peripheral blood. The receptors originated from an elderly woman with acute or convalescent COVID-19.

The chain employs TRBV7-9 and TRBJ2-1, with 8 bases aligning to TRBD1. CDR3 length equals 16 residues. Germline-derived CDR1 and CDR2 are SEHNR and FQNEAQ (reference sequence). V was clipped by 4 bases and J by 4 bases; unmatched bases: 9. The CDR3 sequence: CASSSTGTGPYNEQFF. The DNA of the CDR3 is TGTGCCAGCAGCTCTACCGGGACAGGTCCTTACAATGAGCAGTTCTTC.

The chain uses TRBV10-3 and TRBJ2-3, with TRBD2 matching 12 bases. This CDR3 contains 17 residues. The V and J ends lost 6 bases and 2 bases, in that order; junction bases with no gene match: 9. CDR1 is ENHRY and CDR2 is SYGVKD in the germline V gene. This chain's CDR3 is CAIRAGTSGSNTDTQYF. CDR3 coding DNA: TGTGCCATCAGGGCCGGGACTAGCGGGTCCAACACAGATACGCAGTATTTT.

The gene calls are TRBV5-6 and TRBJ2-4, with D tentatively TRBD2 (6 bases). V lost 7 bases to trimming and J lost 0 bases, with 23 bases between them. Germline V gene data show CDR1 as SGHDT and CDR2 as YYEEEE. The CDR3 totals 18 residues. The CDR3 coding sequence is TGTGCCAGCCGGCCTTGGATCGGGGGTTCTTTAGCCAAAAACATTCAGTACTTC. Amino acids: CASRPWIGGSLAKNIQYF.

The chain uses TRBV9 and TRBJ1-4; possible D gene TRBD1, 5 bases. CDR3 size: 16 residues. CDR1 SGDLS and CDR2 YYNGEE come from the germline V gene. V was trimmed by 4 bases and J by 4 bases, leaving 17 bases between them. The CDR3 region is CASSRGIDRGNEKLFF. In nucleotides, the CDR3 is TGTGCCAGCAGCCGAGGAATCGACAGAGGTAATGAAAAACTGTTTTTT.

The chain recombines TRBV3-1 (or the pseudogene TRBV3-2) with TRBJ2-1, with 10 bases aligning to TRBD2. V lost 4 bases and J lost 9; bases outside the gene matches: 9. This CDR3 has 15 amino acids. Germline V gives CDR1 LGHDT, CDR2 YNNKEL (reference sequence). The CDR3 loop reads CASSPRSGGDAEQFF. Written as DNA, the CDR3 is TGTGCCAGCAGCCCCCGGAGCGGGGGGGATGCTGAGCAGTTCTTC.

The chain uses TRBV7-2 and TRBJ2-7; D possibly corresponds to TRBD1 (6 bases). Trimming stripped 4 bases from V and 3 bases from J, with 25 bases between. Germline V lookup: CDR1 SGHTA, CDR2 FQGNSA. The CDR3 length is 18 residues. CDR3 nucleotides: TGTGCCAGCAGCTCAAGGGGGACACCAGGGTTTTCGGTCTACGAGCAGTACTTC. Its protein is CASSSRGTPGFSVYEQYF.

This chain joins TRBV19 and TRBJ1-1; 10 bases are a match to TRBD1. The CDR3 runs 15 residues. J was trimmed by 5 bases and V by 3 bases; bases with no gene match: 6. CDR1 LNHDA and CDR2 SQIVND come from the germline V gene (reference sequence). The CDR3 here is CASSIRQGARTEAFF. The CDR3 nucleotides read TGTGCCAGTAGTATCCGACAGGGGGCGCGAACTGAAGCTTTCTTT.

The chain couples TRBV9 to TRBJ2-7; 7 nucleotides line up with TRBD1. With V trimmed by 4 bases and J by 3 bases, 10 bases remained unmatched. CDR1 is SGDLS, CDR2 YYNGEE, per germline. This CDR3 is built from 15 residues. CDR3 sequence (DNA): TGTGCCAGCAGCTCACGGGGACAGAGTTTCTACGAGCAGTACTTC. Encoded protein: CASSSRGQSFYEQYF.

The CDR3 is CASTRSSGNTIYF. The CDR3 DNA reads as TGTGCCAGTACCAGGTCCTCTGGAAACACCATATATTTT. The V and J genes are TRBV19 and TRBJ1-3; no reliable D call. The CDR3 has 13 residues. V was cut by 7 bases and J by 0 bases, with 7 bases left in between. Germline V gene lookup returns CDR1 LNHDA and CDR2 SQIVND (reference sequence). Complete variable domain (other parts from reference TRBV19 and TRBJ1-3): DGGITQSPKYLFRKEGQNVTLSCEQNLNHDAMYWYRQDPGQGLRLIYYSQIVNDFQKGDIAEGYSVSREKKESFPLTVTSAQKNPTAFYLCASTRSSGNTIYFGEGSWLTVV.

This clone was detected a few times. The CDR3: CASNPADRDSTEAFF. The CDR3 region has the DNA TGTGCCAGCAACCCTGCAGACAGGGACAGCACTGAAGCTTTCTTT. The V and J genes are TRBV27 and TRBJ1-1; 7 bases agree with TRBD1. Losses at the gene ends were 7 bases for V and 4 bases for J; bases not matched to a gene: 12. CDR1 and CDR2 from the germline V gene are MNHEY and SMNVEV (reference sequence). The CDR3 runs 15 residues.

This rearrangement joins TRBV5-1 to TRBJ2-3, with 7 bases identical to TRBD2. There are 15 residues in the CDR3. Germline V lookup: CDR1 SGHRS, CDR2 YFSETQ. V shed 5 bases, J shed 0 bases, and the junction held 6 bases outside the gene matches. In DNA form, the CDR3 reads TGCGCCAGCAGAAGTCTAGCGGATAGCACAGATACGCAGTATTTT. Encoded protein: CASRSLADSTDTQYF.

The rearrangement uses TRBV6-5 and TRBJ2-3; weak D call: TRBD1 (6 bases). V lost 6 bases and J lost 2, with 12 bases in between. This CDR3 has 14 amino acids. Germline CDR1 reads MNHEY; CDR2 reads SVGAGI. The CDR3: CASRHRDTTDTQYF. The CDR3 DNA follows: TGTGCCAGCAGACACAGGGATACCACAGATACGCAGTATTTT.